This T cell receptor (beta chain) was recovered during a study of blood T cell repertoires in COVID-19. For the study at large: Collection of acute and convalescent COVID-19 samples took place in the United States, Italy and Spain.

Enrolled through a virtual design, the participants were between 18 and 89 years of age and came from approximately 25 US areas. Authors' methods: Amplified reference gene primers provided the basis for estimating nucleated cell counts. Repertoires were generated with immunoSEQ multiplex PCR, while TCRdb's copy carries only in-frame clones and drops some. The DNA gave D and trimming, while V, J and clone size come from that table. The sample has more than 200,000 clones; around 80% are singletons. Germline V gene data show CDR1 as MNHEY and CDR2 as SMNVEV (reference sequence). J was trimmed by 6 bases and V by 6 bases; bases with no gene match: 4. The CDR3 totals 13 residues.

This clonotype was sampled from a man aged 30 to 39 with acute COVID-19. Input material: PBMCs or T cells enriched from blood (not recorded which). The chain recombines TRBV27 with TRBJ1-1; 10 nucleotides align to TRBD1. The CDR3 nucleotides read TGTGCCAGCAGAGAGGACAGGGGGGCTGAAGCTTTCTTT. Translated, it gives CASREDRGAEAFF.